The source of this TCR beta chain is a study of blood T cell repertoires in COVID-19. This CDR3 contains 16 residues. The germline gives CDR1 SGHNT, CDR2 YYREEE (reference sequence). V lost 0 bases, J lost 6 bases, and 19 bases lay in between. The table came from immunoSEQ multiplex PCR; TCRdb's copy has only in-frame clones and leaves some out. The sample lists approximately 140,000 clones, around 84% seen once, with approximately 8.2% in the top ten. The origin of this receptor is a woman aged 55-75 years with acute or convalescent COVID-19. The source material was peripheral blood. This chain joins TRBV5-4 and TRBJ2-7, with D possibly matching TRBD1 (6 bases). The CDR3 DNA reads as TGTGCCAGCAGCTTGGAACCCACGGGACAAACAGGCGAGCAGTACTTC. It translates to CASSLEPTGQTGEQYF.